The rows below give T cell receptor beta chains drawn from one sample of a study of blood T cell repertoires in COVID-19. Generated by immunoSEQ multiplex PCR, the TCRdb table keeps only in-frame clones and is missing some. Here the sample spans around 300,000 clones, around 87% being singletons. Sequencing input: peripheral blood. These receptor sequences come from a man aged 45-65 years with active or convalescent COVID-19. Both conserved end residues are part of each CDR3. Some rows mark clone size as missing; the rest say once, few, many or name a class of expanded clone.

abundance: NA; v_gene: TRBV29-1; j_gene: TRBJ1-4; CDR3aa: CSAKGQAQGGEKLFF
abundance: NA; v_gene: TRBV27; j_gene: TRBJ2-7; CDR3aa: CASSPSTSGGEQYF
abundance: NA; v_gene: TRBV6-5; j_gene: TRBJ1-1; CDR3aa: CASSPGASAEAFF
abundance: NA; v_gene: TRBV30; j_gene: TRBJ1-6; CDR3aa: CAWSLTGQYSPLHF
abundance: NA; v_gene: TRBV28; j_gene: TRBJ2-5; CDR3aa: CATRLAGGLDETQYF
abundance: once; v_gene: TRBV28; j_gene: TRBJ1-2; CDR3aa: CASTKPRDRGLGGGYTF
abundance: once; v_gene: TRBV24-1; j_gene: TRBJ1-5; CDR3aa: CATSERGNQPQHF
abundance: once; v_gene: TRBV4-1; j_gene: TRBJ2-3; CDR3aa: CASSQDWGGGLAGGPAKDTQYF
abundance: NA; v_gene: TRBV28; j_gene: TRBJ1-3; CDR3aa: CASRPADGGTGNTIYF
abundance: NA; v_gene: TRBV30; j_gene: TRBJ2-6; CDR3aa: CAWTVSGANVLTF
abundance: few; v_gene: TRBV18; j_gene: TRBJ1-2; CDR3aa: CASSPRDTAYGYTF
abundance: NA; v_gene: TRBV30; j_gene: TRBJ2-2; CDR3aa: CALSGGAGTGELFF
abundance: NA; v_gene: TRBV20-1; j_gene: TRBJ1-5; CDR3aa: CSASPFQDNSNQPQHF
abundance: few; v_gene: TRBV28; j_gene: TRBJ2-1; CDR3aa: CASSRIGTSGRRGEQFF
abundance: NA; v_gene: TRBV30; j_gene: TRBJ1-1; CDR3aa: CAWSGKRGHANTEAFF